This T cell receptor beta chain was found in a study of radiotherapy plus CTLA-4 blockade in lung cancer. A note on this clone: Antigen: not known.

The CDR3 is made up of 13 amino acids. Trimming left V 7 bases short and J 8 bases short, with 17 bases between. In germline, CDR1 is SEHNR, CDR2 FQNEAQ (reference sequence). Study conclusions and caveats: Researchers report tumor-derived TCR clones expanding in blood after radiotherapy plus ipilimumab.

Sequenced by immunoSEQ multiplex PCR; TCRdb stores in-frame clones only, minus some. The data contain about 32,000 clones, around 70% of them singletons. The rearrangement joins TRBV7-9 to TRBJ1-2; no clear D gene. The sample was peripheral blood, taken from a patient treated with radiotherapy plus ipilimumab. The TCR was taken from a human donor with non-small cell lung cancer that progressed on radiotherapy plus ipilimumab. The CDR3 sequence: CASTLLGERGYTF. The CDR3 region has the DNA TGTGCCAGCACCCTATTAGGTGAACGAGGCTACACCTTC.